Listed below are T cell receptor beta chains from one sample, sequenced in a study of a mutant IDH1 vaccine in newly diagnosed glioma. Clones were read by immunoSEQ multiplex PCR, and TCRdb kept only the in-frame ones, dropping some. Counted here are tens of thousands of clones, around 94% occurring once; the ten biggest clones make up 2.3%. What these receptors recognize is not known. The material sequenced was PBMCs, taken from a glioma patient whose treatment included an IDH1 peptide vaccine. These receptors originate from a man aged 45-65 years with glioma. Each CDR3 is given with its conserved first and last residue. A D gene is named only where the DNA matches it firmly. The size entry is marked missing in some rows and otherwise reads once, few, many or a size class.

TRBD1	NA	TRBV5-4	TRBJ2-2	TGTGCCAGCAGCAGGACAGGGGCGCCAAGTGGAACCGGGGAGCTGTTTTTT	CASSRTGAPSGTGELFF
NA	NA	TRBV2	TRBJ1-6	TGTGCCAGCTGGGGGGGGGAGCCACCCCTCCACTTT	CASWGGEPPLHF
NA	NA	TRBV6-5	TRBJ1-1	TGTGCCAGCAGAAAACCCGACCTGGGCACTGAAGCTTTCTTT	CASRKPDLGTEAFF
TRBD1	NA	TRBV5-6	TRBJ1-6	TGTGCCAGCAGCAACGACAGGGCTACTTCACCCCTCCACTTT	CASSNDRATSPLHF
NA	NA	TRBV5-1	TRBJ2-1	TGCGCCAGCAGCATCGATTACAATGAGCAGTTCTTC	CASSIDYNEQFF
NA	NA	TRBV28	TRBJ2-5	TGTGCCAGCAGTTTATACAGGGGGGGAGAGACCCAGTACTTC	CASSLYRGGETQYF
NA	NA	TRBV6-5	TRBJ1-3	TGTGCCAGCAGACCTCGGACAGCCTCTGGAAACACCATATATTTT	CASRPRTASGNTIYF
TRBD1	NA	TRBV6-5	TRBJ2-5	TGTGCCAGCAGTCTACGAGGGGGCTGGGAGACCCAGTACTTC	CASSLRGGWETQYF
NA	NA	TRBV2	TRBJ1-3	TGTGCCAGCAGTGAGAGCAGGGGAGGAAACACCATATATTTT	CASSESRGGNTIYF
TRBD2	NA	TRBV5-1	TRBJ2-4	TGCGCCAGCAGCCGGGGCGGAGCGGGATCTGACAAAAACATTCAGTACTTC	CASSRGGAGSDKNIQYF
TRBD2	NA	TRBV7-9	TRBJ2-1	TGTGCCAGCAGCTTCCCGGGACTAGCGGGGGTCCTCGCCTACAATGAGCAGTTCTTC	CASSFPGLAGVLAYNEQFF
TRBD1	once	TRBV30	TRBJ1-5	TGTGCCTGGAGTGGGACAGGAGGAAATCAGCCCCAGCATTTT	CAWSGTGGNQPQHF
NA	once	TRBV15	TRBJ1-5	TGTGCCACCAGCAACCCGGGACACCTCGGTCAGCCCCAGCATTTT	CATSNPGHLGQPQHF
NA	NA	TRBV13	TRBJ1-6	TGTGCCAGCAGCCGAGAGAATTCACCCCTCCACTTT	CASSRENSPLHF
TRBD1	NA	TRBV19	TRBJ1-5	TGTGCCAGCTTAGGACAGGGGGCTATAAGCAATCAGCCCCAGCATTTT	CASLGQGAISNQPQHF
NA	NA	TRBV21-1	TRBJ2-7	TGTGCCAGCAGCAGAAGGCCTCCTGGGACTAGCGGGAGAGCCTACGAGCAGTACTTC	CASSRRPPGTSGRAYEQYF
TRBD2	once	TRBV14	TRBJ2-1	TGTGCCAGCAGACCAACTAGCGGGAGCTACAATGAGCAGTTCTTC	CASRPTSGSYNEQFF